These 29 T cell receptor beta chains originate from one sample sequenced in a study of T cells expressing NK-cell markers. TCRdb reprocessed the 5' RACE reads and reports one entry per CDR3 protein, with no DNA. Reported are about 300,000 distinct CDR3 sequences; the ten largest clones contain 4% to 5%. Sequencing was carried out using blood T cells: a sorted CD56 or NKG2C T cell subset, CD4+ or CD8+ T cells, or bulk PBMC T cells (not recorded which). The receptors derive from a woman between 18 and 70 years old in good health.

J is TRBJ2-5 and V is TRBV25-1; TCRdb lists TRBD2, though no DNA is available to test this call. Germline values: CDR1 MGHDK, CDR2 SYGVNS. The CDR3 consists of 15 residues. The CDR3 spells CASSELDSARGTQYF.

The gene calls are TRBV2 and TRBJ2-1. The CDR3 length is 15 residues. Germline V gives CDR1 SNHLY, CDR2 FYNNEI. The CDR3 sequence: CASSELGKSYNEQFF.

The genes are TRBV3-1 and TRBJ2-7. The germline CDR1 and CDR2 sequences are LGHDT and YNNKEL (reference sequence). The CDR3 is made up of 14 amino acids. The CDR3 here is CASSQEKASNEQYF.

CDR3 amino acids: CASSWTGSTDTQYF. This chain joins TRBV7-9 and TRBJ2-3; TCRdb selects TRBD1, and the lack of DNA leaves this call unchecked. The CDR3 covers 14 residues. CDR1 is SEHNR and CDR2 is FQNEAQ in the germline V gene (reference sequence).

V is TRBV7-6 and J is TRBJ2-2. The CDR3 runs 14 residues. Germline loops: CDR1 SGHVS, CDR2 FNYEAQ. CDR3 loop: CASSFQAYTGELFF.

This sequence joins TRBV29-1 and TRBJ1-1. The germline V gene has CDR1 SQVTM and CDR2 ANQGSEA. This CDR3 contains 12 residues. This chain's CDR3 is CSVYGTNTEAFF.

The chain joins TRBV5-6 to TRBJ2-3. This CDR3 spans 13 amino acids. CDR1 is SGHDT and CDR2 is YYEEEE in the germline V gene. The CDR3 spells CASSLAPEDTQYF.

The rearrangement links TRBV5-1 to TRBJ2-5; the TCRdb call, TRBD1, lacks DNA for checking. The CDR3 is made up of 14 amino acids. Germline-derived CDR1 and CDR2 are SGHRS and YFSETQ. CDR3: CASRPTTGQETQYF.

The chain joins TRBV20-1 to TRBJ1-6; TCRdb reports TRBD1, a call that lacks DNA to check it against. The CDR3 runs to 16 residues. Germline V gene lookup returns CDR1 DFQATT and CDR2 SNEGSKA (reference sequence). CDR3 protein: CSARDPLGQGGSPLHF.

The V call is TRBV7-8, the J call TRBJ2-7. CDR1 is SGHVS, CDR2 FQNEAQ, per germline. CDR3 size: 14 residues. CDR3 loop: CASSLALERGEQYF.

CDR3 sequence: CASSLEGQTGRDTEAFF. This chain uses TRBV27 with TRBJ1-1. There are 17 residues in the CDR3. Germline V gene sequence: CDR1 MNHEY, CDR2 SMNVEV (reference sequence).

The V and J genes are TRBV9 and TRBJ2-1; TCRdb's D call of TRBD2 is untestable without DNA. There are 15 residues in the CDR3. Germline V gene data show CDR1 as SGDLS and CDR2 as YYNGEE. The CDR3 loop reads CASSGTSGSYNEQFF.

The V and J genes are TRBV7-2 and TRBJ2-3; no DNA is available, so the TRBD1 call from TCRdb remains unchecked. The CDR3 covers 16 residues. Germline CDR1 SGHTA, CDR2 FQGNSA. CDR3 region: CASSLQPGGRTDTQYF.

This rearrangement joins TRBV18 to TRBJ2-4; TCRdb's assignment of TRBD1 cannot be checked, as there is no DNA. CDR1 and CDR2 (germline): KGHSH, LQKENI. The CDR3 has 15 amino acids. The CDR3 is CASSPGSGVKNIQYF.

The V and J genes are TRBV12-3 or TRBV12-4 and TRBJ2-5. CDR3 length: 13 residues. The CDR3 loop reads CASSMWAQETQYF.

V gene TRBV2 combines with J gene TRBJ2-7. The CDR3 is made up of 14 amino acids. Germline CDR1 SNHLY, CDR2 FYNNEI. CDR3: CASSEVGGPYEQYF.

This chain uses TRBV29-1 with TRBJ1-2; the TRBD1 assignment by TCRdb is unverifiable without DNA. Per the germline V gene, CDR1 is SQVTM and CDR2 is ANQGSEA. This CDR3 has 13 residues. CDR3 sequence reads: CSAADRSNGGYTF.

This chain joins TRBV20-1 and TRBJ2-2; TCRdb names TRBD2, which stays unverified in the absence of DNA. Looked up from germline, CDR1 is DFQATT and CDR2 is SNEGSKA (reference sequence). This CDR3 spans 14 amino acids. The chain's CDR3 is CSAGPRTDTGELFF.

This chain uses TRBV5-1 with TRBJ1-4; TCRdb calls TRBD1, which cannot be checked without DNA. Per germline, CDR1 SGHRS and CDR2 YFSETQ. This CDR3 spans 17 amino acids. CDR3 amino acids: CASSFRAGHATNEKLFF.

J is TRBJ2-1 and V is TRBV30. In germline, CDR1 is GTSNPN, CDR2 SVGIG (reference sequence). This CDR3 contains 14 residues. The CDR3 region is CAWSVLEPYNEQFF.

V usage is TRBV27 and J usage is TRBJ2-5; lacking DNA, the TRBD1 call made by TCRdb goes unchecked. This CDR3 region has 13 residues. The germline V gene has CDR1 MNHEY and CDR2 SMNVEV (reference sequence). The chain's CDR3 is CATHSGLQETQYF.

This chain links TRBV18 with TRBJ1-1; TCRdb gives TRBD1 as the D gene, but with no DNA this cannot be confirmed. This CDR3 is 16 amino acids long. Germline CDR1 is KGHSH and CDR2 is LQKENI. Here the CDR3 reads CASSRQLDRGYTEAFF.

This rearrangement joins TRBV20-1 to TRBJ2-5; no DNA is available, so the TRBD2 call from TCRdb remains unchecked. The CDR3 consists of 15 residues. Germline CDR1 and CDR2: DFQATT and SNEGSKA (reference sequence). The CDR3 sequence: CSDKGTSGAQETQYF.

The chain carries TRBV12-3 or TRBV12-4 and TRBJ1-6. The CDR3 loop spans 14 amino acids. The CDR3 protein is CASSFSGFNSPLHF.

The chain carries TRBV5-8 and TRBJ1-2; TCRdb gives TRBD1 as the D gene, but with no DNA this cannot be confirmed. Per the germline V gene, CDR1 is SGHTS and CDR2 is YDEGEE. This CDR3 spans 15 amino acids. CDR3 amino acids: CASSLSTDRDYGYTF.

The chain employs TRBV7-2 and TRBJ2-1; the TCRdb D gene call, TRBD2, has no DNA to confirm it. The CDR3 consists of 15 residues. CDR1 and CDR2 from the germline V gene are SGHTA and FQGNSA. The CDR3 protein is CASRWSGLTSNEQFF.

V usage is TRBV18 and J usage is TRBJ1-1; TCRdb's assignment of TRBD1 cannot be checked, as there is no DNA. The germline V gene encodes CDR1 KGHSH and CDR2 LQKENI. This CDR3 has 15 amino acids. This CDR3 is CASSPVGGGFTEAFF.

J is TRBJ1-1 and V is TRBV5-5; TCRdb lists TRBD1, though no DNA is available to test this call. CDR3 size: 16 residues. Per germline, CDR1 SGHKS and CDR2 YYEKEE (reference sequence). CDR3 loop: CASSSGGIFRGTEAFF.

This chain connects TRBV3-1 to TRBJ2-5; as DNA is missing, the TRBD1 call by TCRdb cannot be tested. This CDR3 has 16 residues. The germline CDR1 and CDR2 sequences are LGHDT and YNNKEL (reference sequence). The CDR3 region is CASSPSIGQGPETQYF.